Listed below are T cell receptor beta chains from one sample, sequenced in a study of cytomegalovirus exposure and HLA in healthy donors. Profiling relied on immunoSEQ multiplex PCR, and the TCRdb table lists in-frame clones only, not all of them. Of 150,000 to 200,000 clones in the sample, 80% to 90% were seen once. The sequenced sample consisted of PBMCs. These receptor sequences come from a man between 18 and 29 years old in good health and CMV-seropositive. The CDR3 runs from the conserved cysteine through the conserved F or W. Fields, in order: V gene, D gene, J gene, clone size, CDR3 protein, CDR3 DNA. The D gene is left open where the match is weak. Size tells how often a clone was seen (once, few, many) or the class of an expanded clone, and some rows leave it out.

v_call: TRBV5-5; d_call: NA; j_call: TRBJ1-5; clone_size: NA; cdr3_aa: CASSLLVTRGNQPQHF; cdr3_nt: TGTGCCAGCAGCTTGCTAGTAACTCGGGGCAATCAGCCCCAGCATTTT
v_call: TRBV15; d_call: TRBD2; j_call: TRBJ2-5; clone_size: NA; cdr3_aa: CATSRGDSGVQETQYF; cdr3_nt: TGTGCCACCAGCAGAGGGGATAGCGGGGTTCAAGAGACCCAGTACTTC
v_call: TRBV14; d_call: NA; j_call: TRBJ2-6; clone_size: NA; cdr3_aa: CASSPNPALAGANVLTF; cdr3_nt: TGTGCCAGCAGCCCGAATCCAGCCTTAGCCGGGGCCAACGTCCTGACTTTC
v_call: TRBV10-2; d_call: NA; j_call: TRBJ2-2; clone_size: NA; cdr3_aa: CASNGRGPATGELFF; cdr3_nt: TGCGCCAGCAATGGGCGGGGGCCCGCCACCGGGGAGCTGTTTTTT
v_call: TRBV10-3; d_call: TRBD1; j_call: TRBJ1-1; clone_size: NA; cdr3_aa: CATNGRTGADSGAFF; cdr3_nt: TGTGCCACCAACGGCCGGACAGGGGCAGATTCGGGAGCTTTCTTT
v_call: TRBV6-5; d_call: TRBD1; j_call: TRBJ2-7; clone_size: NA; cdr3_aa: CASSYRGQNEQYF; cdr3_nt: TGTGCCAGCAGTTACCGGGGACAGAACGAGCAGTACTTC
v_call: TRBV2; d_call: NA; j_call: TRBJ2-7; clone_size: NA; cdr3_aa: CASHGEMQGYEQYF; cdr3_nt: TGTGCCAGCCACGGAGAAATGCAGGGGTACGAGCAGTACTTC
v_call: TRBV7-9; d_call: NA; j_call: TRBJ2-7; clone_size: NA; cdr3_aa: CASSNLYEQYF; cdr3_nt: TGTGCCAGCAGCAACCTTTACGAGCAGTACTTC
v_call: TRBV7-9; d_call: NA; j_call: TRBJ1-1; clone_size: NA; cdr3_aa: CSSSPLTLNNMNTEAFF; cdr3_nt: TGTTCCAGCAGCCCATTAACCCTGAATAACATGAACACTGAAGCTTTCTTT
v_call: TRBV29-1; d_call: NA; j_call: TRBJ2-5; clone_size: NA; cdr3_aa: CSVEDPRVTQETQYF; cdr3_nt: TGCAGCGTTGAAGATCCCAGGGTTACCCAAGAGACCCAGTACTTC
v_call: TRBV28; d_call: TRBD1; j_call: TRBJ1-4; clone_size: NA; cdr3_aa: CASSRQGALFEKLFF; cdr3_nt: TGTGCCAGCAGCCGACAGGGGGCCCTCTTCGAAAAACTGTTTTTT
v_call: TRBV6-1; d_call: TRBD2; j_call: TRBJ2-5; clone_size: once; cdr3_aa: CASSEAAVSGGRATQYF; cdr3_nt: TGTGCCAGCAGTGAAGCCGCCGTTAGCGGGGGACGGGCGACCCAGTACTTC
v_call: TRBV10-3; d_call: TRBD1; j_call: TRBJ2-2; clone_size: NA; cdr3_aa: CATSDRENTGELFF; cdr3_nt: TGTGCCACATCGGACAGGGAGAACACCGGGGAGCTGTTTTTT
v_call: TRBV2; d_call: TRBD1; j_call: TRBJ1-6; clone_size: NA; cdr3_aa: CASRRTGAAGSPLHF; cdr3_nt: TGTGCCAGCAGACGAACAGGGGCGGCGGGTTCACCCCTCCACTTT
v_call: TRBV19; d_call: TRBD1; j_call: TRBJ1-2; clone_size: few; cdr3_aa: CASTNWDRNYGYTF; cdr3_nt: TGTGCCAGTACTAACTGGGACAGAAACTATGGCTACACCTTC
v_call: TRBV18; d_call: NA; j_call: TRBJ1-5; clone_size: few; cdr3_aa: CASSPSGGVGQPQHF; cdr3_nt: TGTGCCAGCTCACCATCGGGGGGGGTAGGTCAGCCCCAGCATTTT
v_call: TRBV7-3; d_call: TRBD2; j_call: TRBJ2-3; clone_size: NA; cdr3_aa: CASRDGLAGGRDTQYF; cdr3_nt: TGTGCCAGCAGGGACGGACTAGCGGGGGGGCGGGATACGCAGTATTTT
v_call: TRBV5-8; d_call: NA; j_call: TRBJ2-7; clone_size: NA; cdr3_aa: CASSLVRPYEQYF; cdr3_nt: TGTGCCAGCAGCTTGGTGCGGCCATACGAGCAGTACTTC
v_call: TRBV6-1; d_call: NA; j_call: TRBJ1-2; clone_size: NA; cdr3_aa: CASQGDYGYTF; cdr3_nt: TGTGCCAGCCAGGGCGACTATGGCTACACCTTC
v_call: TRBV19; d_call: NA; j_call: TRBJ2-1; clone_size: once; cdr3_aa: CASALSPYSYNEQFF; cdr3_nt: TGTGCCAGTGCTTTAAGCCCTTATTCCTACAATGAGCAGTTCTTC
v_call: TRBV9; d_call: TRBD2; j_call: TRBJ2-1; clone_size: NA; cdr3_aa: CASSQTSGAANEQFF; cdr3_nt: TGTGCCAGCAGCCAGACTAGCGGGGCAGCAAATGAGCAGTTCTTC
v_call: TRBV7-9; d_call: TRBD1; j_call: TRBJ2-7; clone_size: NA; cdr3_aa: CASKGQGEDEQYF; cdr3_nt: TGTGCCAGCAAGGGACAGGGGGAGGACGAGCAGTACTTC
v_call: TRBV7-9; d_call: TRBD1; j_call: TRBJ1-1; clone_size: few; cdr3_aa: CASSLTGQGAAEAFF; cdr3_nt: TGTGCCAGCAGCTTAACGGGACAGGGAGCCGCTGAAGCTTTCTTT
v_call: TRBV6-6; d_call: TRBD1; j_call: TRBJ2-1; clone_size: NA; cdr3_aa: CASTRAGTGGYNEQFF; cdr3_nt: TGTGCCAGTACGCGGGCCGGGACAGGGGGATACAATGAGCAGTTCTTC